The 12 T cell receptor beta chains reported below all come from one sample, sequenced in a study of blood T cell repertoires in COVID-19. Measured with immunoSEQ multiplex PCR; TCRdb has only the in-frame clones, and not every one. The sample consists of over 90,000 clones, around 84% of them appearing once. Sample: peripheral blood. The source is an older woman in a cohort sampled during active or convalescent COVID-19.

This clone occurred a few times. This sequence joins TRBV5-1 and TRBJ2-1; 7 nucleotides line up with TRBD1. Looked up from germline, CDR1 is SGHRS and CDR2 is YFSETQ. The CDR3 loop spans 12 amino acids. V shed 2 bases, J shed 8 bases, and the junction held 1 base outside the gene matches. The CDR3 sequence is CASSLGGDEQFF. In DNA, the CDR3 is TGCGCCAGCAGCTTAGGGGGCGATGAGCAGTTCTTC. Full variable domain (rest looked up from reference TRBV5-1 and TRBJ2-1): KAGVTQTPRYLIKTRGQQVTLSCSPISGHRSVSWYQQTPGQGLQFLFEYFSETQRNKGNFPGRFSGRQFSNSRSEMNVSTLELGDSALYLCASSLGGDEQFFGPGTRLTVL.

The CDR3 DNA is TGTGCCAGCAGCTTAGTTGTCAGGAACAACACTGAAGCTTTCTTT. This gives the protein CASSLVVRNNTEAFF. The V call is TRBV11-3, the J call TRBJ1-1; no clear D. Germline loops: CDR1 SGHNT, CDR2 YENEEA. The V end was cut by 1 base, the J end by 2 bases, with 11 bases between. This CDR3 region has 15 residues.

V is TRBV19 and J is TRBJ1-2; 9 nucleotides match TRBD1. Germline CDR1 is LNHDA and CDR2 is SQIVND (reference sequence). The CDR3 runs to 14 residues. V shed 3 bases, J shed 6 bases, and the junction held 5 bases outside the gene matches. The DNA of the CDR3 is TGTGCCAGTAGTATCGGGACAGGGAACGATGGCTACACCTTC. Translated: CASSIGTGNDGYTF. The entire variable domain, with the rest obtained from reference TRBV19 and TRBJ1-2, is as follows: DGGITQSPKYLFRKEGQNVTLSCEQNLNHDAMYWYRQDPGQGLRLIYYSQIVNDFQKGDIAEGYSVSREKKESFPLTVTSAQKNPTAFYLCASSIGTGNDGYTFGSGTRLTVV.

The V call is TRBV30, the J call TRBJ1-2, with a tentative D call TRBD1 (5 bases). The V gene's germline CDR1 is GTSNPN and CDR2 SVGIG (reference sequence). The CDR3 is made up of 12 amino acids. Trimming took off 3 bases at V and 3 bases at J, with 8 bases between the two ends. CDR3 residues: CAWSVTDYGYTF. The DNA of the CDR3 is TGTGCCTGGAGCGTGACAGACTATGGCTACACCTTC.

This clone has just a few counts. The V call is TRBV7-2, the J call TRBJ1-5; maybe TRBD1 (5 bases). There are 16 residues in the CDR3. The ends were cut back, 1 base at V and 3 bases at J, with 13 bases in the middle. CDR1 is SGHTA and CDR2 is FQGNSA in the germline V gene. The CDR3 loop is CASSLEGWGVNQPQHF. In DNA form, the CDR3 reads TGTGCCAGCAGCTTAGAAGGGTGGGGGGTCAATCAGCCCCAGCATTTT.

The V call is TRBV6-1, the J call TRBJ1-5; no clear D gene. The CDR3 extends over 17 amino acids. V was cut by 1 base and J by 3 bases, with 16 bases left in between. From germline, CDR1 is MNHNS and CDR2 SASEGT. CDR3 region: CASSEVSGRRLNQPQHF. The CDR3 DNA is TGTGCCAGCAGTGAAGTATCGGGGAGAAGGCTCAATCAGCCCCAGCATTTT.

J is TRBJ2-5 and V is TRBV9; 8 bases line up with TRBD1. CDR1 and CDR2 (germline): SGDLS, YYNGEE. The V and J ends lost 2 bases and 5 bases, in that order; junction bases with no gene match: 2. The CDR3 length is 13 residues. Here the CDR3 reads CASSVGQGETQYF. The CDR3 nucleotides are TGTGCCAGCAGCGTCGGACAGGGCGAGACCCAGTACTTC.

The rearrangement links TRBV6-5 to TRBJ2-2; 10 bases agree with TRBD1. The germline gives CDR1 MNHEY, CDR2 SVGAGI. The CDR3 runs 15 residues. With 6 bases clipped from V and 6 bases from J, the junction kept 7 bases outside the gene matches. The CDR3 here is CASRTGQGRSGELFF. The CDR3 nucleotides are TGTGCCAGCAGGACGGGACAGGGGAGGTCCGGGGAGCTGTTTTTT.

This chain uses TRBV12-3 or TRBV12-4 with TRBJ1-2, with D perhaps matching TRBD1 (5 bases). The CDR3 has 13 amino acids. The germline V and J ends were trimmed by 3 bases and 8 bases, with 13 bases remaining between them. CDR3 nucleotides: TGTGCCAGCAGTTTTCTCAGGGTGGACGGCTACACCTTC. Encoded protein: CASSFLRVDGYTF.

This chain connects TRBV9 to TRBJ2-3, with D possibly being TRBD1 (5 bases). Trimming removed 0 bases at V and 3 bases at J, with 11 bases between. The CDR3 extends over 15 amino acids. Germline lookup yields CDR1 SGDLS and CDR2 YYNGEE. CDR3 in amino acids: CASSVGAGMTDTQYF. In DNA form, the CDR3 reads TGTGCCAGCAGCGTAGGCGCAGGGATGACAGATACGCAGTATTTT.

The chain has TRBV12-5 and TRBJ2-7, with D unclear. Germline V lookup: CDR1 LGHNT, CDR2 FRNRAP. This CDR3 has 17 residues. The V end lost 0 bases, the J end lost 4 bases, and 19 bases lay between the germline ends. CDR3 residues: CASGLVHRVRYEYEQYF. The CDR3, as DNA: TGTGCTAGTGGTTTGGTACATCGGGTCCGTTACGAATACGAGCAGTACTTC.

CDR3: CASSFSGGPGYTF. CDR3 sequence (DNA): TGTGCCAGCAGTTTCTCGGGGGGGCCCGGCTACACCTTC. The gene calls are TRBV27 and TRBJ1-2, with a tentative D call TRBD1 (6 bases). This CDR3 spans 13 amino acids. Germline V lookup: CDR1 MNHEY, CDR2 SMNVEV (reference sequence). With 3 bases removed from V and 8 bases from J, the gap between germline ends came to 13 bases.